This T cell receptor beta chain is from a study of T cell changes during pregnancy in multiple sclerosis (dated by TCRdb to 2018 to 2020). General notes on the study: The study examined how the T cell repertoire changed over the course of pregnancy in women with multiple sclerosis.

Note on this clone: No antigen is known for it. Base-call qualities are not available, and no considerably larger clone is one nucleotide away.

The method was the immunoSEQ multiplex PCR assay. Drawn from immuneACCESS, this table holds only the in-frame rearrangements with V and J called that TCRdb kept. Clones are partly lost; checked studies trace under half to an unresolved V gene and leave the rest unexplained. The sample table shows about 76,000 clones, and less than 95% are seen once. In total, the top ten clones hold 0.58% of the sample. Reading the germline V gene gives CDR1 SGHRS and CDR2 YFSETQ. CDR3 length: 14 amino acids, cysteine to phenylalanine. Of the read, only the CDR3 DNA is kept; its 42 bases are in frame from base 1. V is pruned by 0 bases and J by 1 base, leaving 0 bases of the junction without a gene match.

The origin of this receptor is a female donor with multiple sclerosis, enrolled in a pregnancy study. Here the sequenced sample was peripheral blood, taken in the third trimester of pregnancy. In this chain, TRBV5-1 is recombined with TRBJ2-7; TRBD1 fits 8 bases in the junction. Read as DNA, the sequence is TGCGCCAGCAGCTTGGGACAGGGGTCCTACGAGCAGTACTTC. Translation gives CASSLGQGSYEQYF.